Following are 9 T cell receptor beta chains from one sample sequenced in a study of shared clonotypes between healthy human individuals. The method was immunoSEQ multiplex PCR; TCRdb's version includes in-frame clones alone and lacks a portion of them. The sample shows more than 1.2 million clones, just under 99% of them seen only once. Sequencing was carried out using naive CD4+ T cells sorted from blood. Subset denoted: CD45RA+ positively selected. These receptors were collected from a man aged 30-40 years in good health.

This clone was observed once. This chain connects TRBV2 to TRBJ2-1, with 10 positions matching TRBD2. This CDR3 is 14 amino acids long. In germline, CDR1 is SNHLY, CDR2 FYNNEI. With V trimmed by 4 bases and J by 8 bases, 5 bases remained unmatched. CDR3 in amino acids: CASSALAGIDEQFF. The CDR3 DNA is TGTGCCAGCAGTGCACTAGCGGGAATAGATGAGCAGTTCTTC.

CDR3 in DNA: TGCGCCAGCAGCTGGGGGCAGAAAAACATTCAGTACTTC. This gives the protein CASSWGQKNIQYF. The chain combines TRBV5-1 with TRBJ2-4; maybe TRBD1 (6 bases). Germline V gene lookup returns CDR1 SGHRS and CDR2 YFSETQ. CDR3 length equals 13 residues. V was shortened by 3 bases and J by 4 bases, with 8 bases between the two germline ends.

The genes are TRBV5-4 and TRBJ2-1, with 8 bases aligning to TRBD2. V lost 4 bases to trimming and J lost 4 bases; unmatched junction nucleotides: 4. Per the germline V gene, CDR1 is SGHNT and CDR2 is YYREEE (reference sequence). The CDR3 is 14 residues long. This CDR3 reads CASSAGLVYNEQFF. The CDR3 DNA reads as TGTGCCAGCAGCGCGGGACTAGTATACAATGAGCAGTTCTTC. Based on the CDR3 plus reference TRBV5-4 and TRBJ2-1, the full variable domain is ETGVTQSPTHLIKTRGQQVTLRCSSQSGHNTVSWYQQALGQGPQFIFQYYREEENGRGNFPPRFSGLQFPNYSSELNVNALELDDSALYLCASSAGLVYNEQFFGPGTRLTVL.

The J gene is TRBJ2-1, the V gene TRBV25-1, with D uncertain. CDR1 MGHDK and CDR2 SYGVNS come from the germline V gene. The CDR3 totals 12 residues. Trimming stripped 6 bases from V and 7 bases from J, with 10 bases between. DNA for the CDR3: TGTGCCAGCAGAGGAGCGTGGAATGAGCAGTTCTTC. Protein: CASRGAWNEQFF.

With regard to this clone: Other DNA sequences from this sample encode an identical CDR3 as well. V usage is TRBV9 and J usage is TRBJ2-5; D remains ambiguous. Germline V lookup: CDR1 SGDLS, CDR2 YYNGEE. V lost 3 bases and J 7 bases, leaving 7 bases between the germline ends. The CDR3 covers 11 residues. In nucleotides, the CDR3 is TGTGCCAGCAGCGCCGGCGGGACCCAGTACTTC. This encodes CASSAGGTQYF. Full variable domain (rest looked up from reference TRBV9 and TRBJ2-5): DSGVTQTPKHLITATGQRVTLRCSPRSGDLSVYWYQQSLDQGLQFLIQYYNGEERAKGNILERFSAQQFPDLHSELNLSSLELGDSALYFCASSAGGTQYFGPGTRLLVL.

The chain links TRBV28 to TRBJ1-5; no definite D call. The CDR3 sequence is 14 residues long. Germline V CDR1 and CDR2: MDHEN, SYDVKM. V was clipped by 7 bases and J by 5 bases, with 15 bases between them. Here the CDR3 DNA reads TGTGCCAGCATATGGGCGGGGAAACATCAGCCCCAGCATTTT. This codes for CASIWAGKHQPQHF. The full variable domain, rest sourced from reference TRBV28 and TRBJ1-5, is DVKVTQSSRYLVKRTGEKVFLECVQDMDHENMFWYRQDPGLGLRLIYFSYDVKMKEKGDIPEGYSVSREKKERFSLILESASTNQTSMYLCASIWAGKHQPQHFGDGTRLSIL.

The chain combines TRBV7-7 with TRBJ2-2; 8 positions agree with TRBD2. The CDR3 consists of 19 residues. The germline gives CDR1 SSHAT, CDR2 FNYEAQ (reference sequence). V lost 3 bases, J lost 5 bases, and 17 bases stayed unmatched. For the CDR3, the DNA is TGTGCCAGCAGCTTGCGGGGGACTAGATCGGGTCTTGTGACCGGGGAGCTGTTTTTT. Protein product: CASSLRGTRSGLVTGELFF. Filled out from reference TRBV7-7 and TRBJ2-2, the complete variable domain reads GAGVSQSPRYKVTKRGQDVTLRCDPISSHATLYWYQQALGQGPEFLTYFNYEAQPDKSGLPSDRFSAERPEGSISTLTIQRTEQRDSAMYRCASSLRGTRSGLVTGELFFGEGSRLTVL.

The chain is built from TRBV4-2 and TRBJ2-1, with D uncertain. V was clipped by 0 bases and J by 4 bases, with 7 bases between them. CDR3 size: 14 residues. The germline CDR1 and CDR2 sequences are LGHNA and YNFKEQ. CDR3 in DNA: TGTGCCAGCAGCCAAGATCTACGTTACAATGAGCAGTTCTTC. This sequence encodes CASSQDLRYNEQFF.

This clone has just one count. This specimen includes other DNA sequences encoding the same CDR3. V and J are TRBV7-9 and TRBJ2-3; D remains unclear. The CDR3 consists of 14 residues. V was pared by 1 base and J by 3 bases, with 8 bases between. Per germline, CDR1 SEHNR and CDR2 FQNEAQ (reference sequence). For the CDR3, the DNA is TGTGCCAGCAGCTTAGGGGGAAGGACAGATACGCAGTATTTT. The encoded protein is CASSLGGRTDTQYF.